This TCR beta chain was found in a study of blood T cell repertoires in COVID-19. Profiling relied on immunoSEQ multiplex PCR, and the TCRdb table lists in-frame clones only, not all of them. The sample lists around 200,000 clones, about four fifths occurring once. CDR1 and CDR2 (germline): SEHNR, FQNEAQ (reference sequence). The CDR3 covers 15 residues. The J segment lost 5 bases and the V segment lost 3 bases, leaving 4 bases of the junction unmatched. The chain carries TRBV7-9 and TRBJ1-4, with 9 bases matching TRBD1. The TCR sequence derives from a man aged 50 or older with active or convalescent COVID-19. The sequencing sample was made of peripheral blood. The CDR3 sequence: CASSFTGGNNEKLFF. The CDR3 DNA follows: TGTGCCAGCAGCTTCACAGGGGGCAACAATGAAAAACTGTTTTTT.